The 26 T cell receptor beta chains listed next were all sequenced from one sample in a study of tumor-infiltrating lymphocytes in primary liver carcinoma. A constant-region primer served to make TCR beta cDNA from about 0.45 ug total RNA. TCR beta libraries came from three nested multiplex PCR rounds using slightly modified ARM-PCR. Each of the first two PCR rounds ran roughly 9 cycles with TRBV1-TRBV30 forward and C-beta reverse primers. MiXCR, applied by TCRdb to the multiplex PCR reads, yields one record per CDR3 protein. Altogether 95,000 to 100,000 distinct CDR3 sequences are present, about 63% being singletons, with the ten largest covering about 12%. From unsorted bulk tissue weighing roughly 17-31 mg, DNA and RNA were co-extracted. Sequencing input: liver tumor tissue from sampling region 2. As for subset: tumor region T2, inferior pole. The receptors derive from a woman aged 60-75 years with primary liver carcinoma and hepatitis B virus infection.

CDR3 bases: TGTGCCAGCAGTGATCAGGGCGGCTCACCCCTCCACTTT. Protein: CASSDQGGSPLHF. The J gene is TRBJ1-6, the V gene TRBV2; maybe TRBD1 (5 bases). With 3 bases removed from V and 10 bases from J, the gap between germline ends came to 10 bases. The CDR3 is made up of 13 amino acids. Looked up from germline, CDR1 is SNHLY and CDR2 is FYNNEI.

About this clonotype: Mismatch with germline at one junction end may stem from a read error. The chain is built from TRBV11-2 and TRBJ2-1, with D unclear. The CDR3 is made up of 14 amino acids. Germline values: CDR1 SGHAT, CDR2 FQNNGV. In DNA, the CDR3 is TGTGCTAGCAACCTTGGGCGTAGCTCCAATGAGCAGTTCTTC. It codes for CASNLGRSSNEQFF.

DNA for the CDR3: TGTGCCAGAAGTCCGAGAGGAGTGGAGGCGAACATTCAGTACTTC. Translating it yields CARSPRGVEANIQYF. The chain recombines TRBV6-1 with TRBJ2-4; tentative D call: TRBD2 (5 bases). Between the trimmed V and J ends, which lost 9 bases and 7 bases, there was a span of 22 bases. From germline, CDR1 is MNHNS and CDR2 SASEGT. CDR3 length: 15 amino acids.

As concerns this clonotype: A much more abundant neighbour one base away suggests this may be a read error. As DNA, the CDR3 is TGTGCCAGCAGTCCCAAAAGAAGGCTCAGAGATACGCAGTATTTT. Translating it yields CASSPKRRLRDTQYF. The chain carries TRBV7-9 and TRBJ2-3; no clear D gene. The length of the CDR3 is 15 residues. Germline loops: CDR1 SEHNR, CDR2 FQNEAQ (reference sequence). V gave up 6 bases and J gave up 5 bases, with 18 bases separating them. Combining the CDR3 with reference TRBV7-9 and TRBJ2-3 gives the whole variable domain DTGVSQNPRHKITKRGQNVTFRCDPISEHNRLYWYRQTLGQGPEFLTYFQNEAQLEKSRLLSDRFSAERPKGSFSTLEIQRTEQGDSAMYLCASSPKRRLRDTQYFGPGTRLTVL.

This clonotype occurred once. Sequence at one end of the junction differs from germline and may be a read error. V is TRBV11-2 and J is TRBJ2-7; TRBD1 aligns across 10 bases. The germline gives CDR1 SGHAT, CDR2 FQNNGV. The CDR3 length is 15 residues. The CDR3 spells CASSLGQGRAYELYF. As DNA, the CDR3 is TGTGCCAGCAGCTTGGGACAGGGGAGGGCCTACGAGCTGTACTTC.

This clonotype was recorded a few times. The chain links TRBV28 to TRBJ2-7; 8 nucleotides agree with TRBD2. This CDR3 has 16 residues. The germline CDR1 and CDR2 sequences are MDHEN and SYDVKM. Trimming removed 2 bases from V and 0 bases from J; junction bases left unmatched: 6. CDR3 region: CASSLEGRGGSYEQYF. The CDR3 DNA reads as TGTGCCAGCAGTTTAGAGGGTCGGGGGGGCTCCTACGAGCAGTACTTC.

A remark on this clonotype: One base away lies a much larger clone, so this may be a sequencing read error. The CDR3, as DNA: TGCGCCAGCAGCCTCCCCCGGGAGTTGGGCACAGATACGCAGTATTTT. Protein: CASSLPRELGTDTQYF. The chain joins TRBV4-1 to TRBJ2-3; weak D call: TRBD2 (6 bases). Germline lookup yields CDR1 MGHRA and CDR2 YSYEKL. This CDR3 is 16 amino acids long. Deletions cut 4 bases from V and 1 base from J, with 15 bases between.

A remark on this clonotype: Given the absence of the conserved phenylalanine or tryptophan at the CDR3 end, a read error is likely. The chain is built from TRBV11-2 and TRBJ2-4; possible D gene TRBD1, 6 bases. Germline CDR1 and CDR2: SGHAT and FQNNGV. This CDR3 is 15 amino acids long. The DNA of the CDR3 is TGCGCCAACAGCTTAGATGGTTGGGGGCGCGACATTCAGTACCTC. Translated, it gives CANSLDGWGRDIQYL.

The count of this clonotype is one. Its ends do not fully match the called genes, so a read error is possible. The chain combines TRBV11-2 with TRBJ2-5; TRBD1 or TRBD2 may be the D gene (5 bases each). Germline-derived CDR1 and CDR2 are SGHAT and FQNNGV. The CDR3 length is 14 residues. As DNA, the CDR3 is TGTGCCAACAGCCCTTCGGGTGGGGGAGAGAGACAGTACTTC. Translated: CANSPSGGGERQYF. Looking up the rest from reference TRBV11-2 and TRBJ2-5 gives the full variable domain: EAGVAQSPRYKIIEKRQSVAFWCNPISGHATLYWYQQILGQGPKLLIQFQNNGVVDDSQLPKDRFSAERLKGVDSTLKIQPAKLEDSAVYLCANSPSGGGERQYFGPGTRLLVL.

This clonotype was observed at least ten times. The rearrangement joins TRBV10-3 to TRBJ2-5; 10 nucleotides line up with TRBD2. Germline-derived CDR1 and CDR2 are ENHRY and SYGVKD. The CDR3 totals 18 residues. J was trimmed by 3 bases and V by 0 bases; bases with no gene match: 10. The CDR3 sequence: CAISESKASGRGEETQYF. For the CDR3, the DNA is TGTGCCATCAGTGAGTCGAAGGCTAGCGGGAGAGGGGAAGAGACCCAGTACTTC.

Concerning this clonotype: Because the CDR3 is missing its conserved closing phenylalanine or tryptophan, this is likely a read error. The V call is TRBV11-2, the J call TRBJ1-6; D gene ambiguous. Germline V gives CDR1 SGHAT, CDR2 FQNNGV. The CDR3 covers 13 residues. CDR3 coding DNA: TGTGCCAGCAGCTTAGTAATGAATTCACTCCTCCACCTT. Its translation: CASSLVMNSLLHL.

This chain joins TRBV29-1 and TRBJ2-5, with 9 nucleotides matching TRBD2. The CDR3 runs to 13 residues. After removal of 7 bases from V and 9 bases from J, the junction contained 12 bases not matched to a gene. Germline CDR1 SQVTM, CDR2 ANQGSEA. The CDR3 loop reads CSAPSGMLESQYF. The DNA of the CDR3 is TGCAGCGCCCCTAGCGGGATGTTGGAGTCCCAGTACTTC.

A note on this clonotype: A read error may account for a junction end that differs from germline. The chain has TRBV6-2 or TRBV6-3 and TRBJ2-1; D may be TRBD2 (7 bases). CDR3 size: 18 residues. CDR1 is MNHEY, CDR2 SVGEGT, per germline. The chain's CDR3 is CASSYSIRGGRSYNGQFF. In DNA form, the CDR3 reads TGTGCCAGCAGTTACTCGATCAGGGGAGGGAGGTCGTACAATGGGCAGTTCTTC.

About this clonotype: A junction boundary mismatches the germline segment, possibly from a read error. The chain employs TRBV10-3 and TRBJ2-1; the match to TRBD2 covers 8 bases. CDR1 and CDR2 from the germline V gene are ENHRY and SYGVKD. This CDR3 region has 17 residues. The CDR3 DNA follows: TGTGCCATCAGTGAGAGGCGCGCTAGCGGGTTCTACAATGAGCAGCTCTTC. This gives the protein CAISERRASGFYNEQLF.

This clonotype was picked up many times. This chain joins TRBV10-2 and TRBJ2-7, with 11 bases that match TRBD2. The CDR3 consists of 15 residues. Trimming removed 4 bases from V and 0 bases from J; junction bases left unmatched: 2. Looked up from germline, CDR1 is WSHSY and CDR2 is SAAADI. The CDR3: CASSVGLAGSYEQYF. CDR3 nucleotides: TGCGCCAGCAGTGTAGGACTAGCGGGCTCCTACGAGCAGTACTTC.

In this sample, this clonotype turned up many times. This sequence joins TRBV4-1 and TRBJ2-3; 11 bases are a match to TRBD2. The ends lost 4 bases at V and 4 bases at J; junction bases unmatched: 7. The CDR3 runs to 16 residues. From germline, CDR1 is MGHRA and CDR2 YSYEKL. CDR3 in amino acids: CASSLSGRAGADTQYF. CDR3 nucleotides: TGCGCCAGCAGCCTTAGCGGGAGGGCCGGGGCAGATACGCAGTATTTT.

Comments on this clonotype: The junction does not match germline at one end; this may be a read error. The J gene is TRBJ2-7, the V gene TRBV28, with 9 bases lining up with TRBD1. CDR1 is MDHEN and CDR2 is SYDVKM in the germline V gene. This CDR3 has 15 amino acids. Here the CDR3 DNA reads TGTGCCAACTGGCCGAGGGGGACAGGGACCTACGAGGAGTACTTC. Its protein is CANWPRGTGTYEEYF.

A few counts support this clonotype. This chain connects TRBV28 to TRBJ1-2, with a weak D call TRBD1 (5 bases). Trimming removed 3 bases from V and 4 bases from J, with 12 bases in between. This CDR3 has 14 amino acids. Germline lookup yields CDR1 MDHEN and CDR2 SYDVKM. CDR3 DNA: TGTGCCAGCAGTTTCCAGGGTTATAGCTATGGCTACACCTTC. Protein: CASSFQGYSYGYTF.

This clonotype is a singleton in its sample. V is TRBV6-5 and J is TRBJ1-1; tentative D call: TRBD1 (5 bases). The CDR3 totals 16 residues. V lost 8 bases and J 5 bases, leaving 24 bases between the germline ends. The germline V gene encodes CDR1 MNHEY and CDR2 SVGAGI. The CDR3 sequence: CASGCGGAHGWTEAFF. CDR3 coding DNA: TGTGCCAGCGGTTGTGGAGGGGCCCACGGTTGGACTGAAGCTTTCTTT.

Of note for this clonotype: One end of the junction is discordant with germline, which a read error may explain. The chain joins TRBV11-2 to TRBJ2-7; a weak D match, TRBD2 (5 bases). The germline V gene encodes CDR1 SGHAT and CDR2 FQNNGV. This CDR3 has 14 residues. This CDR3 reads CASSYGIGPYEHYF. In DNA, the CDR3 is TGTGCCAGCAGTTACGGGATAGGACCCTACGAGCACTACTTC.

This clonotype was observed a single time. The CDR3 loop reads CASSLVGTSWTNEQFF. CDR3 bases: TGTGCCAGCAGCTTAGTTGGGACTAGTTGGACCAATGAGCAGTTCTTC. This chain connects TRBV7-8 to TRBJ2-1; TRBD2 matches 8 bases. The V and J ends lost 1 base and 6 bases, in that order; junction bases with no gene match: 8. The CDR3 consists of 16 residues. Germline V gives CDR1 SGHVS, CDR2 FQNEAQ.

Concerning this clonotype: In this CDR3 the conserved last residue, phenylalanine or tryptophan, is missing, so a read error is likely. The rearrangement links TRBV6-5 to TRBJ2-1; 7 positions match TRBD2. From germline, CDR1 is MNHEY and CDR2 SVGAGI. The CDR3 has 14 amino acids. Unmatched junction bases numbered 7, after V lost 5 bases and J lost 6 bases. CDR3 sequence: CASSGLVGANEQFI. CDR3 bases: TGTGCCAGCAGTGGACTAGTGGGAGCCAATGAGCAGTTCATC.

A note on this clonotype: A much larger clone differs by one base, so this may be a read error. The rearrangement joins TRBV6-5 to TRBJ2-1, with a possible D match to TRBD2 (6 bases). Germline CDR1 is MNHEY and CDR2 is SVGAGI. The CDR3 is 15 amino acids. The CDR3 loop is CTSSSPGLSYNEQFF. Here the CDR3 DNA reads TGTACCAGCAGTTCTCCGGGACTTTCCTACAATGAGCAGTTCTTC.

About this clonotype itself: One junction end does not reproduce the germline sequence, and a read error may be involved. The chain combines TRBV29-1 with TRBJ1-1; D uncertain. The CDR3 has 14 amino acids. Germline V lookup: CDR1 SQVTM, CDR2 ANQGSEA. CDR3 protein: CSVEDVGVNTAAFF. Written as DNA, the CDR3 is TGCAGCGTTGAAGATGTCGGTGTGAACACTGCAGCTTTCTTT.

Notes on this clonotype: The germline gene is not matched at one end of the junction; a read error may be the cause. This chain connects TRBV11-2 to TRBJ2-3; D is possibly TRBD1 (5 bases). Germline assignment: CDR1 SGHAT and CDR2 FQNNGV. This CDR3 has 16 amino acids. The CDR3 region is CTSSLAGQPYSDTQYF. The DNA of the CDR3 is TGTACCAGCAGCTTAGCAGGGCAACCGTATTCAGATACGCAATATTTT.

Concerning this clonotype: Germline is not matched at one junction end, which may reflect a read error. The chain joins TRBV5-1 to TRBJ2-7; 7 bases match TRBD2. The V gene's germline CDR1 is SGHRS and CDR2 YFSETQ. CDR3 length: 14 residues. The CDR3 is CASSLGLAPGEQCF. The CDR3, as DNA: TGCGCCAGCAGCTTGGGACTAGCACCGGGGGAGCAGTGCTTC.